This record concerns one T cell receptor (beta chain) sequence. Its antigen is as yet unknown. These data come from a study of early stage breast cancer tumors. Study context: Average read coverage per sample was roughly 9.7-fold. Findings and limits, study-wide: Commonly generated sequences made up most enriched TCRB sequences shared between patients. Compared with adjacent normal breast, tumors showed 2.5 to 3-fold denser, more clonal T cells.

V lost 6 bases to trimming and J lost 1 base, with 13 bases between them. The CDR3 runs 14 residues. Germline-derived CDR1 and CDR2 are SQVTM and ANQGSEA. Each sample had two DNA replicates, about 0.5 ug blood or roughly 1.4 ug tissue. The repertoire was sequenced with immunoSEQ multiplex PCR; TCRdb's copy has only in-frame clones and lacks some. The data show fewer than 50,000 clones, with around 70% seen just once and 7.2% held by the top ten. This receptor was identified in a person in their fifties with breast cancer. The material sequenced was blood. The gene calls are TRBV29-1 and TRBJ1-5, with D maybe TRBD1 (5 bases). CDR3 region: CSVTTETSNQPQHF. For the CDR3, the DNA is TGCAGCGTCACGACAGAGACGAGCAATCAGCCCCAGCATTTT.